The 16 T cell receptor beta chains below come from one sample, sequenced in a study of CD8+ T cells in alopecia areata. Reverse transcribed after extraction, RNA yielded cDNA as the sequencing template. TCRdb's copy holds only in-frame clones and misses some; the assay was immunoSEQ multiplex PCR. The sample has over 150,000 clones; roughly 59% are singletons. Here the sequenced sample was CD4+ T cells sorted from blood, taken at week 0. The receptors shown here come from a human donor with alopecia areata.

This chain links TRBV11-3 with TRBJ2-3; the match to TRBD2 covers 11 bases. This CDR3 has 17 amino acids. Germline CDR1 and CDR2: SGHNT and YENEEA. Trimming removed 8 bases from V and 5 bases from J; junction bases left unmatched: 15. CDR3 sequence reads: CASSIQLAGEGIDTQYF. CDR3 coding DNA: TGTGCCAGCTCGATCCAACTAGCGGGAGAGGGTATAGATACGCAGTATTTT.

The chain carries TRBV29-1 and TRBJ2-3; 8 nucleotides align to TRBD1. V was pared by 7 bases and J by 0 bases, with 9 bases of the junction left unmatched. CDR1 and CDR2 (germline): SQVTM, ANQGSEA. The CDR3 is 15 amino acids. The CDR3, as DNA: TGCAGCGCGATAAGGTGGGACAGGAGCACAGATACGCAGTATTTT. Protein product: CSAIRWDRSTDTQYF.

The V gene is TRBV7-2, the J gene TRBJ2-4; TRBD1 might be the D (6 bases). CDR1 is SGHTA and CDR2 is FQGNSA in the germline V gene. CDR3 size: 14 residues. With 8 bases removed from V and 4 bases from J, the gap between germline ends came to 15 bases. As DNA, the CDR3 is TGTGCCAGCCAGTCTAGGACAGCAAAAAACATTCAGTACTTC. It translates to CASQSRTAKNIQYF.

V gene TRBV5-6 combines with J gene TRBJ2-5; maybe TRBD1 (6 bases). The V end lost 4 bases, the J end lost 5 bases, and 15 bases lay between the germline ends. This CDR3 has 14 residues. The germline gives CDR1 SGHDT, CDR2 YYEEEE. CDR3 coding DNA: TGTGCCAGCAGCGGCCGGGACATGGGCGAGACCCAGTACTTC. It specifies CASSGRDMGETQYF.

This chain joins TRBV20-1 and TRBJ2-5; D is uncertain. V shed 7 bases and J shed 3 bases, with 6 bases lying between them. The CDR3 length is 10 residues. CDR1 DFQATT and CDR2 SNEGSKA come from the germline V gene (reference sequence). In DNA, the CDR3 is TGCAGTGTCACAAAAGAGACCCAGTACTTC. Protein product: CSVTKETQYF.

This chain connects TRBV27 to TRBJ1-6; D gene uncertain. CDR1 is MNHEY, CDR2 SMNVEV, per germline (reference sequence). The V end was cut by 5 bases, the J end by 13 bases, with 15 bases between. The CDR3 is 13 amino acids. Here the CDR3 reads CASSLRLKRPLHF. DNA of the CDR3: TGTGCCAGCAGTCTCCGATTAAAGCGGCCCCTCCACTTT.

The chain couples TRBV15 to TRBJ2-3; a possible D gene is TRBD1 (6 bases). The CDR3 is made up of 13 amino acids. Germline values: CDR1 LNHNV, CDR2 YYDKDF (reference sequence). Trimming shortened V by 3 bases and J by 12 bases, and 16 bases separated the two germline ends. This CDR3 reads CATSSVGRDTQYF. CDR3 coding DNA: TGTGCCACCAGCAGTGTTGGACGGGACACCCAGTATTTT.

This clone appeared a few times. CDR3 region: CASAPRRGETGELFF. The CDR3 bases are TGTGCCAGCGCCCCCCGCCGCGGGGAGACCGGGGAGCTGTTTTTT. The rearrangement uses TRBV7-3 and TRBJ2-2; D perhaps matches TRBD2 (6 bases). This CDR3 comprises 15 residues. V lost 8 bases and J 5 bases, leaving 18 bases between the germline ends. The V gene's germline CDR1 is SGHTA and CDR2 FQGTGA.

This clone was seen only a few times. The chain has TRBV29-1 and TRBJ2-1, with a weak D call TRBD2 (6 bases). Trimming removed 4 bases from V and 6 bases from J, with 16 bases in between. Germline-derived CDR1 and CDR2 are SQVTM and ANQGSEA. This CDR3 comprises 14 residues. CDR3 DNA: TGCAGCGTTGCGGGACTCAAAGGCGGCAATGAGCAGTTCTTC. Amino acids: CSVAGLKGGNEQFF.

V usage is TRBV7-9 and J usage is TRBJ1-5; D is ambiguous. The CDR3 is made up of 14 amino acids. The ends were cut back, 4 bases at V and 3 bases at J, with 10 bases in the middle. The germline CDR1 and CDR2 sequences are SEHNR and FQNEAQ (reference sequence). CDR3 DNA sequence: TGTGCCAGCAGCTCCGGGTTGAACAATCAGCCCCAGCATTTT. Protein product: CASSSGLNNQPQHF.

The V gene is TRBV30, the J gene TRBJ2-3; D gene uncertain. Trimming shortened V by 2 bases and J by 5 bases, and 14 bases separated the two germline ends. Per the germline V gene, CDR1 is GTSNPN and CDR2 is SVGIG (reference sequence). The CDR3 extends over 14 amino acids. The CDR3 bases are TGTGCCTGGAGTACCAGAGGACGAAGAGATACGCAGTATTTT. Its protein is CAWSTRGRRDTQYF.

The chain is built from TRBV5-1 and TRBJ2-2; D might be TRBD2 (6 bases). The length of the CDR3 is 14 residues. Germline values: CDR1 SGHRS, CDR2 YFSETQ. V lost 0 bases, J lost 3 bases, and 6 bases lay in between. The CDR3 DNA sequence: TGCGCCAGCAGCTTGGGCGGGGACACCGGGGAGCTGTTTTTT. Residues: CASSLGGDTGELFF.

CDR3 in DNA: TGTGCTAGTGGTTTGTCAGACCCACGACGTGGTAGCGGGGAATACAATGAGCAGTTCTTC. Translating gives CASGLSDPRRGSGEYNEQFF. This chain uses TRBV12-5 with TRBJ2-1, with 8 bases fitting TRBD2. Per germline, CDR1 LGHNT and CDR2 FRNRAP. V shed 2 bases and J 4 bases; nucleotides not matched to a gene: 19. The CDR3 totals 20 residues.

CDR3 DNA sequence: TGCGCCAGCAGCCCCGGACAGAACAATCAGCCCCAGCATTTT. As protein: CASSPGQNNQPQHF. V usage is TRBV5-1 and J usage is TRBJ1-5; a possible D gene is TRBD1 (6 bases). The CDR3 is 14 amino acids. V lost 4 bases, J lost 3 bases, and 11 bases lay in between. Germline assignment: CDR1 SGHRS and CDR2 YFSETQ.

The chain combines TRBV5-1 with TRBJ1-1; 9 bases match TRBD1. Germline CDR1 reads SGHRS; CDR2 reads YFSETQ. The CDR3 loop spans 15 amino acids. The trim removed 0 bases at V and 4 bases at J, leaving 4 bases unmatched. CDR3 bases: TGCGCCAGCAGCTTGGATGGGGACAGGGCCACTGAAGCTTTCTTT. Residues: CASSLDGDRATEAFF.

The chain couples TRBV29-1 to TRBJ2-3; D is ambiguous. V was trimmed by 4 bases and J by 1 base, leaving 9 bases between them. Looked up from germline, CDR1 is SQVTM and CDR2 is ANQGSEA. There are 13 residues in the CDR3. The CDR3 reads CSVVKPGTDTQYF. In nucleotides, the CDR3 is TGCAGCGTTGTTAAGCCTGGCACAGATACGCAGTATTTT.